A selection of T cell receptor beta chains follows, all from one sample in a study of T cell responses to AZD1222 COVID-19 vaccine. Clones were sequenced by immunoSEQ multiplex PCR, and TCRdb holds only the in-frame ones, with some missing. The table lists roughly 110,000 clones, about 80% of them singletons. The sample in question was peripheral blood, obtained on day 0 of AZD1222 vaccination. The receptors shown here come from an adult in good health. The CDR3 runs from the conserved cysteine through the conserved F or W. The D gene is left open where the match is weak. The size entry is marked missing in some rows and otherwise reads once, few, many or a size class.

V gene	D gene	clone size	J gene	CDR3 DNA	CDR3 protein
TRBV7-2	-	-	TRBJ1-1	TGTGCCAGCAGCTTCGGACACTTTAGTATGAACACTGAAGCTTTCTTT	CASSFGHFSMNTEAFF
TRBV28	TRBD1	-	TRBJ2-2	TGTGCCTGCCAGGGGGCCAGCGGGGAGCTGTTTTTT	CACQGASGELFF
TRBV6-1	-	-	TRBJ1-5	TGTGCCAGCAGTGATCACGGTAGGAATCAGCCCCAGCATTTT	CASSDHGRNQPQHF
TRBV5-1	-	-	TRBJ2-5	TGCGCCAGCAGCTCCGGCAATGGGCGGAGGGAGACCCAGTACTTC	CASSSGNGRRETQYF
TRBV24-1	TRBD1	-	TRBJ2-5	TGTGCCACGGCGGATACAGGGGCAGAGACCCAGTACTTC	CATADTGAETQYF
TRBV5-1	-	-	TRBJ1-1	TGCGCCAGCCGCCCGGTAGGAGCGCACACTGAAGCTTTCTTT	CASRPVGAHTEAFF
TRBV4-1	TRBD1	once	TRBJ1-1	TGCGCCAGCAGCCAAGAGACAGGGCCGGCTTTCTTT	CASSQETGPAFF
TRBV12-3/TRBV12-4	-	-	TRBJ1-5	TGTGCCAGCAGTGACGTGAATCAGCCCCAGCATTTT	CASSDVNQPQHF
TRBV28	-	-	TRBJ2-7	TGTGCCAGCATGGGGGTTGCGCCCTACGAGCAGTACTTC	CASMGVAPYEQYF
TRBV7-8	-	-	TRBJ1-1	TGTGCCAGCAGCTCCTCTGTGAACACTGAAGCTTTCTTT	CASSSSVNTEAFF
TRBV5-6	-	-	TRBJ2-7	TGTGCCAGCAGCTTTTCACTCGAGCAGTACTTC	CASSFSLEQYF
TRBV5-1	-	-	TRBJ1-3	TGCGCCAGCAGCTGGGGGCCGATGGCCTCTGGAAACACCATATATTTT	CASSWGPMASGNTIYF
TRBV6-5	TRBD1	-	TRBJ1-6	TGTGCCAGCAGGGGAAGACAGGGCGGACCCCTCCACTTT	CASRGRQGGPLHF
TRBV28	TRBD2	few	TRBJ2-1	TGTGCCAGCAGTTTATTACTAGCGGCCTACAATGAGCAGTTCTTC	CASSLLLAAYNEQFF
TRBV28	-	-	TRBJ1-1	TGTGCCAGCAGTTTGGGAGGGGTGGCCTTTGAAGCTTTCTTT	CASSLGGVAFEAFF
TRBV4-1	-	-	TRBJ2-3	TGCGCCAGCAGCCAAGTAAGAGATACGCAGTATTTT	CASSQVRDTQYF
TRBV6-5	-	few	TRBJ2-2	TGTGCCAGCAGGAAGGCCTCCGGAGACACCGGGGAGCTGTTTTTT	CASRKASGDTGELFF
TRBV7-9	-	-	TRBJ2-1	TGTGCCAGCAGCTTCCCCCACGGGACAAACAATGAGCAGTTCTTC	CASSFPHGTNNEQFF
TRBV11-2	-	-	TRBJ1-3	TGTGCCAGCAGCCCTAGGAGGACCATGGGATTCTCTGGAAACACCATATATTTT	CASSPRRTMGFSGNTIYF
TRBV6-5	TRBD2	-	TRBJ2-4	TGTGCCAGCAGACGACTAGCGGGGCAGCCTCAGTACTTC	CASRRLAGQPQYF
TRBV5-4	TRBD2	-	TRBJ2-5	TGTGCCAGCAGCTTGGATGGCCGAACGGGGGGGACCCAGTACTTC	CASSLDGRTGGTQYF
TRBV6-5	TRBD2	-	TRBJ2-1	TGTGCCAGCAGTTACTCGGGGAGCGGGAGGGCCTGGGAGCAGTTCTTC	CASSYSGSGRAWEQFF
TRBV3-1/TRBV3-2	-	-	TRBJ2-3	TGTGCCAGCAGCCAATGGGGCACAGATACGCAGTATTTT	CASSQWGTDTQYF
TRBV4-3	-	-	TRBJ2-1	TGCGCCAGCAGCCCCCTAGCCCACAATGAGCAGTTCTTC	CASSPLAHNEQFF
TRBV5-1	TRBD2	-	TRBJ2-7	TGCGCCAGCAGCCGCTACTTTAGCGGGGGGAACTACGAGCAGTACTTC	CASSRYFSGGNYEQYF
TRBV28	-	few	TRBJ1-1	TGTGCCAGCAGTCCAGGGTACCGCACTGAAGCTTTCTTT	CASSPGYRTEAFF
TRBV7-2	-	-	TRBJ2-2	TGTGCCAGCAGCTTAGTGGGAACAGCGACCGGGGAGCTGTTTTTT	CASSLVGTATGELFF
TRBV13	TRBD2	-	TRBJ2-1	TGTGCCAGCAGCTTAGGAGGCCTAGGGAGCGGGAAAGTCAATGAGCAGTTCTTC	CASSLGGLGSGKVNEQFF
TRBV11-2	TRBD1	medium-sized	TRBJ1-2	TGTGCCAGCAGCCCTGGACAGGACTATGGCTACACCTTC	CASSPGQDYGYTF
TRBV5-4	TRBD1	-	TRBJ2-1	TGTGCCAGCAGCTCCCGACAGGGGGCGCGGAATGAGCAGTTCTTC	CASSSRQGARNEQFF
TRBV28	-	-	TRBJ1-5	TGTGCCAGCAGTTTCATGAGGGGCGGTCAGCCCCAGCATTTT	CASSFMRGGQPQHF
TRBV7-8	TRBD1	-	TRBJ2-1	TGTGCCAGCAGCCACCGACAGGGCTCCTACAATGAGCAGTTCTTC	CASSHRQGSYNEQFF
TRBV6-5	-	-	TRBJ1-2	TGTGCCAGCAGTTCATCCGGGACACTTTATGGCTACACCTTC	CASSSSGTLYGYTF
TRBV29-1	-	few	TRBJ2-1	TGCAGCGTCTACTACAATGAGCAGTTCTTC	CSVYYNEQFF
TRBV6-4	TRBD2	-	TRBJ2-7	TGTGCCAGCAGTGAACTAGCGGGGGGTTACGAGCAGTACTTC	CASSELAGGYEQYF
TRBV6-2/TRBV6-3	-	-	TRBJ1-1	TGTGCCAGCAGTTACCTCCGGCGGGGGCACACTGAAGCTTTCTTT	CASSYLRRGHTEAFF
TRBV9	-	-	TRBJ1-2	TGTGCCAGCAGCGCCACGAACTATGGCTACACCTTC	CASSATNYGYTF
TRBV6-2/TRBV6-3	TRBD2	-	TRBJ2-1	TGTGCCAGCAGTATGGGACTAGCGGGTTACAATGAGCAGTTCTTC	CASSMGLAGYNEQFF
TRBV24-1	-	once	TRBJ1-2	TGTGCCACCAGCTTGGGGGGCACTACTAACTATGGCTACACCTTC	CATSLGGTTNYGYTF
TRBV18	-	-	TRBJ1-6	TGTGCCAGCTCACCGAACGAACACAACTCACCCCTCCACTTT	CASSPNEHNSPLHF
TRBV7-8	TRBD1	once	TRBJ1-2	TGTGCCAGCAGCCCCGGGAGGAGCAGGGGGGATGGCTACACCTTC	CASSPGRSRGDGYTF
TRBV2	-	-	TRBJ1-4	TGTGCCAGCAGTGAACAACGGGGAGAAAAACTGTTTTTT	CASSEQRGEKLFF
TRBV5-1	TRBD1	once	TRBJ2-7	TGCGCCAGCAGCTTGGGAGACAGGGTTTCCGAGCAGTACTTC	CASSLGDRVSEQYF
TRBV11-3	-	-	TRBJ1-3	TGTGCCAGCAGCCAAAATCCGGGAACCACCATATATTTT	CASSQNPGTTIYF
TRBV18	TRBD1	-	TRBJ1-6	TGTGCCAGCTCACCCAACCTTGGACAGGGGAAATCACCCCTCCACTTT	CASSPNLGQGKSPLHF
TRBV6-5	TRBD1	few	TRBJ1-1	TGTGCCAGCAGCTCTCAACAGGGGACTGAAGCTTTCTTT	CASSSQQGTEAFF
TRBV19	TRBD2	-	TRBJ2-1	TGTGCCAGTAGTGCGCGGGTCGGACTAGCGATCGACAATGAGCAGTTCTTC	CASSARVGLAIDNEQFF
TRBV6-5	-	-	TRBJ1-2	TGTGCCAGCAGTCCAGGGAGTGGCTACACCTTC	CASSPGSGYTF
TRBV6-5	-	once	TRBJ1-4	TGTGCCAGCAGTTACACCTTGGGTGATGAAAAACTGTTTTTT	CASSYTLGDEKLFF
TRBV11-2	-	-	TRBJ2-7	TGTGCCAGCAGCTTAGGGGACGGTTCCTACGAGCAGTACTTC	CASSLGDGSYEQYF
TRBV4-1	-	-	TRBJ2-7	TGCGCCAGCAGCCAAGGGGGCAGAGAGACCCACGAGCAGTACTTC	CASSQGGRETHEQYF
TRBV9	-	-	TRBJ1-5	TGTGCCAGCAGCGTAGATCAAGGGCAATTTCAGCCCCAGCATTTT	CASSVDQGQFQPQHF
TRBV18	-	-	TRBJ1-1	TGTGCCAGCTCACCCCCCCAAGGGGAGGGTGAAGCTTTCTTT	CASSPPQGEGEAFF
TRBV5-1	-	-	TRBJ2-1	TGCGCCAGCAGCTTCGAAGTTGGGCCCTACAATGAGCAGTTCTTC	CASSFEVGPYNEQFF
TRBV11-2	-	-	TRBJ1-3	TGTGCCAGCAGCTTACCAGGGGGAAACACCATATATTTT	CASSLPGGNTIYF
TRBV28	TRBD2	-	TRBJ2-7	TGTGCCAGCAGTCCCGGGCGGGGCAGGGGGACTAGCGGGGGATACGAGCAGTACTTC	CASSPGRGRGTSGGYEQYF
TRBV6-5	TRBD2	-	TRBJ2-1	TGTGCCAGCAATCGGGAGGGAACCTCCTACAATGAGCAGTTCTTC	CASNREGTSYNEQFF
TRBV23-1	-	-	TRBJ2-7	TGCGCCAGCAGTCAAAAGGGGGTTACCTACGAGCAGTACTTC	CASSQKGVTYEQYF
TRBV7-2	-	few	TRBJ1-5	TGTGCCAGCAGCTTAGCCGGGGCGAGACAGCCCCAGCATTTT	CASSLAGARQPQHF
TRBV9	TRBD1	-	TRBJ1-1	TGTGCCAGCAGCGTAGGCGACAGGGTCACTGAAGCTTTCTTT	CASSVGDRVTEAFF